The present T cell receptor (beta chain) was sequenced within a study of STAT5B mutations in CD4+ large granular lymphocyte leukemia. Study context: Healthy donors showed HLA-associated enrichment of the CDR3 'QG' motif.

The sample holds a few counts of this clone. Its antigen is undetermined. Using immunoSEQ multiplex PCR, the repertoire was profiled, and TCRdb retains in-frame clones only, with some absent. The data show roughly 40,000 clones, around 85% seen once. Per the germline V gene, CDR1 is SGHRS and CDR2 is YFSETQ. The CDR3 covers 16 residues. V was clipped by 0 bases and J by 0 bases; unmatched bases: 3. Controls came from buffy coats of healthy blood donors. Regarding the study as a whole: Patient CD4-sorted repertoires stayed more clonal than healthy ones after leukemic-clone removal.

The sequencing sample was made of CD4+ T cells from blood buffy coats. The chain is built from TRBV5-1 and TRBJ1-3; 7 nucleotides agree with TRBD1. The clonotype comes from a human donor in good health. CDR3 nucleotide sequence: TGCGCCAGCAGCTTGGGATACAGGGGCTCTGGAAACACCATATATTTT. The encoded protein is CASSLGYRGSGNTIYF.